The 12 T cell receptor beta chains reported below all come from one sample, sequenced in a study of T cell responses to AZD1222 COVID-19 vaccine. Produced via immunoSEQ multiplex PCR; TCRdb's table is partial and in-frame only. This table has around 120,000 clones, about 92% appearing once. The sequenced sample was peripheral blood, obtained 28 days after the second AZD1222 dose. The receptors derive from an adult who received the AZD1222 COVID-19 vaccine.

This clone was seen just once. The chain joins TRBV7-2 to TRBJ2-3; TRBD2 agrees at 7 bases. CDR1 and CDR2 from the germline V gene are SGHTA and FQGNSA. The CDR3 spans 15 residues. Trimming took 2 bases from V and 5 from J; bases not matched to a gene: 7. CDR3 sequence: CASSLKAGMVDTQYF. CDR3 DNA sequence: TGTGCCAGCAGCTTAAAAGCGGGAATGGTAGATACGCAGTATTTT.

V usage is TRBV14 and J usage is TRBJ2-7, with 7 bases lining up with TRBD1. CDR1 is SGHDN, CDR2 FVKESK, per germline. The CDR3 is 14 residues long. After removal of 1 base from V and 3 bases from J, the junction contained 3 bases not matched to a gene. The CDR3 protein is CASSQVGTVYEQYF. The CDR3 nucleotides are TGTGCCAGCAGCCAAGTAGGGACAGTCTACGAGCAGTACTTC. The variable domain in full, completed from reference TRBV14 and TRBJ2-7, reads EAGVTQFPSHSVIEKGQTVTLRCDPISGHDNLYWYRRVMGKEIKFLLHFVKESKQDESGMPNNRFLAERTGGTYSTLKVQPAELEDSGVYFCASSQVGTVYEQYFGPGTRLTVT.

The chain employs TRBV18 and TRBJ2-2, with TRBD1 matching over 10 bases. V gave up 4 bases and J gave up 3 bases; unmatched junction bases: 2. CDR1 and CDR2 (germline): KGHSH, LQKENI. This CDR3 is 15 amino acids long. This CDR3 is CASSRGTGDTGELFF. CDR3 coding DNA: TGTGCCAGCTCACGCGGGACAGGGGACACCGGGGAGCTGTTTTTT.

The DNA of the CDR3 is TGTGCCAGCAGCCCAGGGAGGGGGCGGTATGGCTACACCTTC. Amino acid sequence: CASSPGRGRYGYTF. The gene calls are TRBV7-2 and TRBJ1-2; 7 bases match TRBD1. The CDR3 covers 14 residues. Germline lookup yields CDR1 SGHTA and CDR2 FQGNSA. With V trimmed by 5 bases and J by 5 bases, 8 bases remained unmatched.

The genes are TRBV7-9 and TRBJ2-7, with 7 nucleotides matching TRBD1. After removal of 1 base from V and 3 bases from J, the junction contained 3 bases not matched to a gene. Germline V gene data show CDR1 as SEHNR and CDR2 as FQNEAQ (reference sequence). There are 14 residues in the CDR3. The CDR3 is CASSLVRGNYEQYF. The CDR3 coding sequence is TGTGCCAGCAGCTTAGTCAGGGGGAACTACGAGCAGTACTTC.

The CDR3 loop is CASSFGGRETQYF. The CDR3 nucleotides read TGTGCCAGCAGCTTCGGGGGACGGGAGACCCAGTACTTC. The V gene is TRBV11-1, the J gene TRBJ2-5, with D possibly TRBD2 on 6 matching bases. Trimming pared 3 bases from V and 5 bases from J, leaving 10 bases between. The germline CDR1 and CDR2 sequences are SGHAT and FQDESV (reference sequence). The CDR3 spans 13 residues.

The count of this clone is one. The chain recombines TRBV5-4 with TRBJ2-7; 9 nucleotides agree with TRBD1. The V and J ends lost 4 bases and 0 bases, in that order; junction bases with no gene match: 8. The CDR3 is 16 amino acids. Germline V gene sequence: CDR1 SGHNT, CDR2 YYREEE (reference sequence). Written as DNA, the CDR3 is TGTGCCAGCAGCCATCCAGGACAGGGGAACTCCTACGAGCAGTACTTC. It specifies CASSHPGQGNSYEQYF.

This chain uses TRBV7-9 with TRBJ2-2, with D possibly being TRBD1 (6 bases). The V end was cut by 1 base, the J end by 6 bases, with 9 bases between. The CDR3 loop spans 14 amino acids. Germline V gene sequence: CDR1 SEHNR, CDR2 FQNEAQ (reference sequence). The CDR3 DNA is TGTGCCAGCAGCTTAGTCACAGGGTCCGGGGAGCTGTTTTTT. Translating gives CASSLVTGSGELFF.

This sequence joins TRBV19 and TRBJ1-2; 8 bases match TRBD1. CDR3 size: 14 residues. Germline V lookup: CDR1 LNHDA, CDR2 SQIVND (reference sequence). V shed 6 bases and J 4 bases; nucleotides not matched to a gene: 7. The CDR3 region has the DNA TGTGCCAGTAGAAGCGGACAGGGATCCTATGGCTACACCTTC. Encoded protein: CASRSGQGSYGYTF.

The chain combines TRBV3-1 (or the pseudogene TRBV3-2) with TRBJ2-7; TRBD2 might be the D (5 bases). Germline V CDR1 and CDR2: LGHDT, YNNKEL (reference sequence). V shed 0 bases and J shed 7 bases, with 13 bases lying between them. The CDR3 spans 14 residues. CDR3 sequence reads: CASSQDTGRGEQYF. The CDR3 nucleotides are TGTGCCAGCAGCCAAGACACGGGTCGGGGAGAGCAGTACTTC.

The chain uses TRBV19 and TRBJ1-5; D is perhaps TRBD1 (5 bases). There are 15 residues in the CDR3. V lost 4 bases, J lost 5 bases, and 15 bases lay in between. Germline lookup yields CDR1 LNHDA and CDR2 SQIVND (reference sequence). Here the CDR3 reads CASSNSGTLDQPQHF. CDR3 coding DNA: TGTGCCAGTAGTAATTCCGGGACGTTGGATCAGCCCCAGCATTTT.

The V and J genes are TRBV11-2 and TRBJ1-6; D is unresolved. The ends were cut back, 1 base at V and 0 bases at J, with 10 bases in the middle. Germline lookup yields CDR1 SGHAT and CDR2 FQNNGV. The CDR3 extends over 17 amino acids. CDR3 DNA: TGTGCCAGCAGCTTAGTATCGGGTTTCTCCTATAATTCACCCCTCCACTTT. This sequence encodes CASSLVSGFSYNSPLHF.